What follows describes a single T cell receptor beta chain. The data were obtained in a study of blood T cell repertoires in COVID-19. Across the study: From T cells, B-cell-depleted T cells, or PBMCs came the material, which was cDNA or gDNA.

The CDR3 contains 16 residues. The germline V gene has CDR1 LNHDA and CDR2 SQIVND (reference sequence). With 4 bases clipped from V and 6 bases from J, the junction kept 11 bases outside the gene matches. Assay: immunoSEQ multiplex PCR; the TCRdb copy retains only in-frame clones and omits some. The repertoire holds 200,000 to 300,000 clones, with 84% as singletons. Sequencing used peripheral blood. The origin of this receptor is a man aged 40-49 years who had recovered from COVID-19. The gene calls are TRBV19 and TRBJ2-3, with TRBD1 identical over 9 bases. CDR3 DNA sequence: TGTGCCAGTAGTACTGTCTGGGACAGGGATATTGATACGCAGTATTTT. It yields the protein CASSTVWDRDIDTQYF. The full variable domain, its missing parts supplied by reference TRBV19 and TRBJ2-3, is DGGITQSPKYLFRKEGQNVTLSCEQNLNHDAMYWYRQDPGQGLRLIYYSQIVNDFQKGDIAEGYSVSREKKESFPLTVTSAQKNPTAFYLCASSTVWDRDIDTQYFGPGTRLTVL.